This T cell receptor beta chain was sequenced during a study of Ad26.COV2.S vaccination and SARS-CoV-2 variants. For the study at large: Intramuscular Ad26.COV2.S doses were given once or twice, 56 days apart.

The treatment was: approximately 18 received Ad26.COV2.S at low or high dose, single or two shots; roughly 5 received placebo; per-sample allocation not given. On day 63 after the first injection, vaccine and placebo recipients gave samples. Measured with immunoSEQ multiplex PCR; TCRdb has only the in-frame clones, and not every one. Among 410,000 or so clones listed, about 92% were seen once. The CDR3 loop spans 15 amino acids. The J segment lost 1 base and the V segment lost 5 bases, leaving 4 bases of the junction unmatched. Germline V gene data show CDR1 as MNHEY and CDR2 as SVGAGI. Sequencing was performed on peripheral blood, taken in a trial of Ad26.COV2.S vaccine versus placebo. The TCR originated in a person between 18 and 60 years old who received the Ad26.COV2.S COVID-19 vaccine or a placebo. This chain links TRBV6-5 with TRBJ1-5; 8 nucleotides agree with TRBD1. The CDR3 region is CASSPGGASNQPQHF. In DNA, the CDR3 is TGTGCCAGCAGTCCAGGGGGCGCGAGCAATCAGCCCCAGCATTTT.